This T cell receptor (beta chain) was identified during a study of cytomegalovirus exposure and HLA in healthy donors. This clone has just a few counts. What it recognizes is unknown. PCR primers comprised 60 Vbeta and 13 Jbeta primers. Profiling relied on immunoSEQ multiplex PCR, and the TCRdb table lists in-frame clones only, not all of them. In the table there are 150,000 to 200,000 clones, roughly 78% of which are singletons. V lost 0 bases and J 1 base, leaving 11 bases between the germline ends. Germline values: CDR1 SGHKS, CDR2 YYEKEE (reference sequence). This CDR3 is built from 16 residues. Study-level points and caveats: CMV serostatus was the sole immune exposure data available. Most subjects' HLA-A and HLA-B alleles were reportedly predicted from TCR beta sequences. As a later analysis showed, several of the most significant clusters appeared to be linked to common viral pathogens.

V usage is TRBV5-5 and J usage is TRBJ2-4, with D tentatively TRBD2 (5 bases). The receptor's source is a middle-aged man in good health and CMV-seronegative. Sequencing was performed on PBMCs. The CDR3 bases are TGTGCCAGCAGCTTGGAAGCGGCCTACGCCAAAAACATTCAGTACTTC. Its translation: CASSLEAAYAKNIQYF.